This paragraph reports one T cell receptor (beta chain). The data originate from a study of CD8 T cells in Susac syndrome. RNA, at about 0.45 to 1 ug, was reverse transcribed with random hexamers. By means of immunoSEQ multiplex PCR, TCR beta CDR3 spanning 54 Vbeta and 13 Jbeta underwent amplification. In TCRdb, the immunoSEQ multiplex PCR reads were re-called with MiXCR into one record per CDR3 protein. The sample contains 150,000 or so distinct CDR3 sequences, around 94% of which appear only once. Sequencing of TCR beta was performed on blood CD8+ and CD4+ T cells. The multiple sclerosis control group comprised treatment-naive patients with stable or active relapsing-remitting disease. TEMRA cells were enriched by FACS, while CD8+ and CD4+ T cells were obtained through a negative isolation that was performed magnetically. In germline, CDR1 is DFQATT, CDR2 SNEGSKA (reference sequence). Deletions cut 4 bases from V and 2 bases from J, with 11 bases between. The CDR3 runs 14 residues.

The chain carries TRBV20-1 and TRBJ2-2, with D perhaps matching TRBD2 (6 bases). Sequencing was performed on CD4+ T cells from PBMCs. This clonotype was sampled from a human donor with multiple sclerosis. CDR3 sequence: CSATPSVNTGELFF. The DNA of the CDR3 is TGCAGTGCTACGCCTAGCGTTAACACCGGGGAGCTGTTTTTT.